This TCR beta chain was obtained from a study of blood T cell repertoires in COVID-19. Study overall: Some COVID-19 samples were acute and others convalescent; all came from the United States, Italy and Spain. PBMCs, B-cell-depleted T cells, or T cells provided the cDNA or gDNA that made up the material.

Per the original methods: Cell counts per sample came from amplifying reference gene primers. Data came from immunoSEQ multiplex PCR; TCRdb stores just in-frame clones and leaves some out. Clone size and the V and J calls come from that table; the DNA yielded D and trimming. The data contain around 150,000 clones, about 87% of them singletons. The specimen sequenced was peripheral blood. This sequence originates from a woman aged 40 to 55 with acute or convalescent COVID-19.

CDR3 DNA sequence: TGTGCCATCAGCCCCGACAGGCAAAACTATGGCTACACCTTC. It encodes CAISPDRQNYGYTF. This chain joins TRBV10-3 and TRBJ1-2; tentative D call: TRBD1 (6 bases). V gave up 6 bases and J gave up 2 bases, with 13 bases separating them. The CDR3 spans 14 residues. Germline CDR1 is ENHRY and CDR2 is SYGVKD.